The rows below give T cell receptor beta chains drawn from one sample of a study of T cells in Graves' hyperthyroidism and ophthalmopathy. One entry per CDR3 protein, called by TCRdb with MiXCR from the multiplex PCR reads. The sample comprises about 760,000 distinct CDR3 sequences, approximately 40% of which are singletons, and around 29% rests with the top ten. Source material: blood. Receptors originate from a middle-aged woman with Graves' hyperthyroidism. Each CDR3 is given with its conserved first and last residue. The D gene is left open where the match is weak. Where a row states a size, it is once, few, many or the class of an expanded clone; other rows omit it.

TRBD1	15	TRBV7-2	many	TRBJ1-6	CASSAGTGANSPLHF	TGTGCCAGCAGCGCCGGGACAGGGGCTAATTCACCCCTCCACTTT
TRBD2	14	TRBV19	many	TRBJ2-7	CASSPGREVYEQYF	TGTGCCAGTAGCCCTGGGAGGGAGGTCTACGAGCAGTACTTC
.	13	TRBV7-8	.	TRBJ1-5	CASSPWQSEPQHF	TGTGCCAGCAGCCCGTGGCAGTCAGAGCCCCAGCATTTT
.	14	TRBV12-3/TRBV12-4	.	TRBJ2-2	CATTGTMNTGELFF	TGTGCCACCACCGGGACAATGAACACCGGGGAGCTGTTTTTT
.	15	TRBV5-1	few	TRBJ1-4	CASSLVGETNEKLFF	TGCGCCAGCAGCTTGGTGGGCGAGACTAATGAAAAACTGTTTTTT
TRBD2	15	TRBV7-2	many	TRBJ2-5	CASSSSAGEQETQYF	TGTGCCAGCAGCTCCTCAGCGGGAGAGCAAGAGACCCAGTACTTC
.	15	TRBV28	.	TRBJ2-2	CASSLSRAGTGELFF	TGTGCCAGCAGTTTGAGCAGGGCCGGGACCGGGGAGCTGTTTTTT
.	13	TRBV5-6	many	TRBJ1-6	CAYQLGRNSPLHF	TGTGCCTACCAGCTGGGGAGAAATTCACCCCTCCACTTT
.	14	TRBV20-1	many	TRBJ1-1	CSASGLRTSTEAFF	TGCAGTGCTAGTGGTCTCCGGACGTCGACTGAAGCTTTCTTT
.	15	TRBV4-3	few	TRBJ1-2	CASSQDRAGFYGYTF	TGCGCCAGCAGCCAAGACCGGGCAGGCTTCTATGGCTACACCTTC
.	15	TRBV10-2	few	TRBJ1-1	CASSESGRGLTEAFF	TGCGCCAGCAGTGAGTCTGGCAGAGGGCTGACTGAAGCTTTCTTT
.	13	TRBV2	many	TRBJ2-7	CASTPQRTYEQYF	TGTGCCAGCACTCCCCAGAGAACCTACGAGCAGTACTTC
TRBD1	15	TRBV11-2	.	TRBJ1-4	CASSPNRGRGEKLFF	TGTGCCAGCAGCCCAAACAGGGGGCGCGGTGAAAAACTGTTTTTT
.	14	TRBV6-6	.	TRBJ2-7	CASSWVQKFYEQYF	TGTGCCAGCAGTTGGGTCCAGAAATTCTACGAGCAGTACTTC
.	13	TRBV20-1	many	TRBJ2-7	CSAIPGQSYEQYF	TGCAGTGCTATCCCCGGACAGTCCTACGAGCAGTACTTC
.	13	TRBV5-6	many	TRBJ1-2	CASSLSSGLGYTF	TGTGCCAGCAGCTTGAGTTCCGGGCTTGGCTACACCTTC